Here is one TCR beta chain with its context. This sample stems from a study of blood T cell repertoires in COVID-19. Background on the study: Acute and convalescent COVID-19 samples came from the United States, Italy and Spain. Nucleic acid was either cDNA or gDNA, and it came from T cells, B-cell-depleted T cells, or PBMCs.

In the authors' methods: Amplification from reference gene primers served as the basis for estimated nucleated cell counts. The protocol was immunoSEQ multiplex PCR, while the TCRdb copy is restricted to in-frame clones and leaves out a portion. The V and J calls and clone size were taken over from that table, and D and trimming were inferred from the DNA. The table has approximately 270,000 clones, approximately 85% seen once. Those enrolled in Seattle joined during active infection and were followed longitudinally afterward. Germline CDR1 reads MNHEY; CDR2 reads SMNVEV (reference sequence). V was cut by 2 bases and J by 6 bases, with 10 bases left in between. This CDR3 contains 13 residues.

This sequence was found in a human donor with COVID-19, enrolled during active disease. The donor label of this sample is uncertain. The sequenced material came from peripheral blood. The rearrangement joins TRBV27 to TRBJ1-1; D not resolved. The CDR3 loop is CASSLVVGSEAFF. DNA for the CDR3: TGTGCCAGCAGTTTAGTAGTCGGGTCTGAAGCTTTCTTT.